What follows are 32 T cell receptor beta chains derived from one specimen sequenced in a study of cytomegalovirus exposure and HLA in healthy donors (dated by TCRdb to 2016 to 2017). Receptor libraries were prepared by the immunoSEQ multiplex PCR assay. The multiplex PCR relied on a mix of 60 forward primers for TCR Vbeta segments and 13 reverse primers for TCR Jbeta segments. TCRdb re-hosts the immuneACCESS table, in-frame sequences only. Its copies lack some clones; in the studies checked, an unresolved V gene accounts for under half of them, and the cause for the rest is not known. Recorded for this sample are more than 85,000 clones; less than 85% of them occurred a single time. The leading ten clones occupy under 15% of the sample. The sequencing input was PBMCs. The receptors originated from a man under 40 in good health and CMV-seropositive.

For the CDR3, the DNA is TGTGCCAGCAGCCAGACGACTAGCGGGGATTTGAGGTGGAATGAGCAGTTCTTC. This codes for CASSQTTSGDLRWNEQFF. The chain recombines TRBV7-2 with TRBJ2-1, with 11 bases that match TRBD2. J gave up 7 bases and V 5 bases, and 16 bases lay outside the gene matches. Germline loops: CDR1 SGHTA, CDR2 FQGNSA. The CDR3 is 18 residues long.

The gene calls are TRBV9 and TRBJ1-4; tentative D call: TRBD1 (6 bases). Germline V gene lookup returns CDR1 SGDLS and CDR2 YYNGEE. There are 14 residues in the CDR3. The germline V and J ends were trimmed by 5 bases and 7 bases, with 15 bases remaining between them. CDR3 amino acids: CASSRMGAGEKLFF. In nucleotides, the CDR3 is TGTGCCAGCAGTCGTATGGGGGCGGGTGAAAAACTGTTTTTT.

The chain couples TRBV11-2 to TRBJ2-3; 10 bases line up with TRBD2. In germline, CDR1 is SGHAT, CDR2 FQNNGV. This CDR3 is 17 amino acids long. Trimming cost V 2 bases and J 4 bases; bases outside gene matches: 9. This CDR3 is CASSLFKRGGLSDTQYF. Written as DNA, the CDR3 is TGTGCCAGCAGCTTATTCAAGCGGGGGGGCCTCTCAGATACGCAGTATTTT.

This clone was counted once. The chain has TRBV28 and TRBJ2-3; TRBD2 aligns across 12 bases. The CDR3 consists of 17 residues. V was clipped by 7 bases and J by 6 bases; unmatched bases: 14. CDR1 is MDHEN, CDR2 SYDVKM, per germline. CDR3 loop: CASIEGLAGGARDTQYF. The CDR3 DNA follows: TGTGCCAGCATCGAAGGTCTAGCGGGGGGGGCGAGGGATACGCAGTATTTT.

The chain is built from TRBV2 and TRBJ2-5; the D gene is possibly TRBD1 (6 bases). The assigned J gene may be wrong: the sequence end matches TRBJ2-7 better. Germline values: CDR1 SNHLY, CDR2 FYNNEI. CDR3 size: 13 residues. The CDR3 sequence is CASSWTDSYEQYF. CDR3 nucleotides: TGTGCCAGCAGCTGGACAGACTCCTACGAGCAGTACTTC.

The gene calls are TRBV7-9 and TRBJ1-5, with 7 bases matching TRBD1. V gave up 5 bases and J gave up 10 bases; unmatched junction bases: 8. The CDR3 contains 13 residues. The germline V gene has CDR1 SEHNR and CDR2 FQNEAQ (reference sequence). DNA of the CDR3: TGTGCCAGCAGCCCCGGACAGGCCCGACCCCAGCATTTT. Its translation is CASSPGQARPQHF.

J is TRBJ1-2 and V is TRBV21-1; TRBD1, as called in the table, went unchecked against the DNA. TRBV21-1 is reported as a pseudogene. The CDR3 is 16 amino acids. The CDR3 coding sequence is TGTGCCAGCAGCAAAGCGGATCACAGGGTATTACGTGGCTACACCTTC. Translated, it gives CASSKADHRVLRGYTF.

Points on this clone: One junction end disagrees with the germline gene, perhaps due to a read error. Other DNA sequences in the same sample also yield this CDR3. The V and J genes are TRBV28 and TRBJ1-2, with a possible D match to TRBD1 (6 bases). Germline-derived CDR1 and CDR2 are MDHEN and SYDVKM. The CDR3 loop spans 13 amino acids. The CDR3 nucleotides read TGTGCCAGCAGTTTGGGCAGGGGATATGGCTATACCTTC. Amino acids: CASSLGRGYGYTF.

The chain has TRBV19 and TRBJ2-2, with 9 bases that match TRBD1. Germline V CDR1 and CDR2: LNHDA, SQIVND (reference sequence). V was pared by 4 bases and J by 1 base, with 7 bases of the junction left unmatched. The CDR3 loop spans 17 amino acids. This CDR3 is CASSRRTGGLNTGELFF. For the CDR3, the DNA is TGTGCCAGTAGTAGGAGAACAGGGGGCCTGAACACCGGGGAGCTGTTTTTT. The full variable domain, with the rest looked up from reference TRBV19 and TRBJ2-2, is DGGITQSPKYLFRKEGQNVTLSCEQNLNHDAMYWYRQDPGQGLRLIYYSQIVNDFQKGDIAEGYSVSREKKESFPLTVTSAQKNPTAFYLCASSRRTGGLNTGELFFGEGSRLTVL.

The chain recombines TRBV18 with TRBJ1-5; 8 bases are shared with TRBD1. This CDR3 comprises 16 residues. The germline V gene encodes CDR1 KGHSH and CDR2 LQKENI. Trimming cost V 2 bases and J 3 bases; bases outside gene matches: 6. CDR3 sequence: CASSPGQGGSNQPQHF. DNA of the CDR3: TGTGCCAGCTCACCAGGACAGGGTGGTTCCAATCAGCCCCAGCATTTT.

J is TRBJ2-3 and V is TRBV13; the D is unclear. V lost 1 base and J lost 4, with 6 bases in between. CDR3 length equals 13 residues. Germline lookup yields CDR1 PRHDT and CDR2 FYEKMQ (reference sequence). CDR3 sequence (DNA): TGTGCCAGCAGCTTAGACAGAGCAGATACGCAGTATTTT. Encoded protein: CASSLDRADTQYF.

The rearrangement links TRBV9 to TRBJ2-5, with 10 nucleotides matching TRBD1. The CDR3 consists of 14 residues. Unmatched junction bases numbered 3, after V lost 3 bases and J lost 4 bases. Germline loops: CDR1 SGDLS, CDR2 YYNGEE. For the CDR3, the DNA is TGTGCCAGCAGCGGGGGGACAGGGGCAGAGACCCAGTACTTC. Translated: CASSGGTGAETQYF.

This sequence joins TRBV7-2 and TRBJ2-7, with TRBD1 matching 9 bases. Trimming at V came to 5 bases and at J to 1 base, leaving 3 bases not matched to a gene. Germline loops: CDR1 SGHTA, CDR2 FQGNSA. The CDR3 is made up of 14 amino acids. DNA of the CDR3: TGTGCCAGCAGCCGGGACAGGGAGTCCTACGAGCAGTACTTC. Translating it yields CASSRDRESYEQYF. Full variable domain (missing parts from reference TRBV7-2 and TRBJ2-7): GAGVSQSPSNKVTEKGKDVELRCDPISGHTALYWYRQSLGQGLEFLIYFQGNSAPDKSGLPSDRFSAERTGGSVSTLTIQRTQQEDSAVYLCASSRDRESYEQYFGPGTRLTVT.

The chain is built from TRBV7-9 and TRBJ2-3; 11 nucleotides align to TRBD2. CDR1 and CDR2 (germline): SEHNR, FQNEAQ (reference sequence). Losses at the gene ends were 0 bases for V and 5 bases for J; bases not matched to a gene: 1. The CDR3 is 15 amino acids. In nucleotides, the CDR3 is TGTGCCAGCAGCTTAGCTAGCGGGGGGGAAGATACGCAGTATTTT. Encoded protein: CASSLASGGEDTQYF.

V gene TRBV19 combines with J gene TRBJ2-5; 7 bases map to TRBD1. V was pared by 5 bases and J by 2 bases, with 8 bases of the junction left unmatched. In germline, CDR1 is LNHDA, CDR2 SQIVND (reference sequence). The CDR3 length is 15 residues. CDR3 bases: TGTGCCAGTAGTTCGCGACAGGGTCGACAAGAGACCCAGTACTTC. Protein product: CASSSRQGRQETQYF.

The CDR3 sequence: CASSPRELNSPLHF. The CDR3 nucleotides read TGTGCCAGCAGCCCCAGGGAACTCAATTCACCCCTCCACTTT. This rearrangement joins TRBV6-5 to TRBJ1-6; D possibly corresponds to TRBD1 (5 bases). The V and J ends lost 6 bases and 7 bases respectively, with 13 bases between them. The CDR3 length is 14 residues. The germline V gene encodes CDR1 MNHEY and CDR2 SVGAGI.

The CDR3 DNA sequence: TGTGCCAGTAGTATTGGTCAGAACGAGCAGTACTTC. As protein: CASSIGQNEQYF. V gene TRBV19 combines with J gene TRBJ2-7; D is unclear. Germline values: CDR1 LNHDA, CDR2 SQIVND (reference sequence). CDR3 length: 12 residues. Deletions cut 3 bases from V and 5 bases from J, with 8 bases between. The variable domain in full, completed from reference TRBV19 and TRBJ2-7, reads DGGITQSPKYLFRKEGQNVTLSCEQNLNHDAMYWYRQDPGQGLRLIYYSQIVNDFQKGDIAEGYSVSREKKESFPLTVTSAQKNPTAFYLCASSIGQNEQYFGPGTRLTVT.

This sequence joins TRBV4-3 and TRBJ2-3, with a weak D call TRBD2 (5 bases). V lost 1 base and J lost 11, with 10 bases in between. This CDR3 has 12 residues. Germline V gives CDR1 LGHNA, CDR2 YSLEER. The CDR3 bases are TGCGCCAGCAGCCAAGTTTCGGGGATGCAGTATTTT. The encoded protein is CASSQVSGMQYF.

V and J are TRBV19 and TRBJ2-1; 11 bases are shared with TRBD2. CDR1 is LNHDA and CDR2 is SQIVND in the germline V gene (reference sequence). V dropped 0 bases and J dropped 2; count of bases not matched to a gene: 15. The CDR3 length is 21 residues. The DNA of the CDR3 is TGTGCCAGTAGTATAGAGGGTCAGGCTAGCGGGGGGCCGATTACCTACAATGAGCAGTTCTTC. It yields the protein CASSIEGQASGGPITYNEQFF.

The rearrangement joins TRBV7-2 to TRBJ1-1; 8 nucleotides match TRBD1. This CDR3 contains 14 residues. Trimming removed 5 bases from V and 1 base from J; junction bases left unmatched: 3. Per the germline V gene, CDR1 is SGHTA and CDR2 is FQGNSA. The CDR3: CASSVGQGNTEAFF. Written as DNA, the CDR3 is TGTGCCAGCAGCGTCGGACAGGGGAACACTGAAGCTTTCTTT.

This chain uses TRBV6-5 with TRBJ2-5; possible D gene TRBD2, 6 bases. The V and J ends lost 2 bases and 2 bases respectively, with 9 bases between them. CDR1 MNHEY and CDR2 SVGAGI come from the germline V gene. This CDR3 is 14 amino acids long. The CDR3 spells CASSYVGGQETQYF. The CDR3 DNA reads as TGTGCCAGCAGTTACGTTGGGGGGCAAGAGACCCAGTACTTC.

The CDR3 DNA reads as TGTGCCAGCAGCTTGTGGAGTAGAGGTGGTGAGGAAAAACTGTTTTTT. Protein product: CASSLWSRGGEEKLFF. V gene TRBV7-2 combines with J gene TRBJ1-4; no definite D call. The length of the CDR3 is 16 residues. CDR1 and CDR2 (germline): SGHTA, FQGNSA. The ends were cut back, 3 bases at V and 8 bases at J, with 19 bases in the middle.

In nucleotides, the CDR3 is TGTGCCAGCAGCCTCCCTAGAGGGCACGAGCAGTACTTC. This translates into CASSLPRGHEQYF. This rearrangement joins TRBV5-5 to TRBJ2-7, with a tentative D call TRBD2 (5 bases). The V end lost 4 bases, the J end lost 5 bases, and 13 bases lay between the germline ends. Per the germline V gene, CDR1 is SGHKS and CDR2 is YYEKEE (reference sequence). There are 13 residues in the CDR3.

The chain carries TRBV28 and TRBJ2-1; D is perhaps TRBD2 (6 bases). With 6 bases removed from V and 7 bases from J, the gap between germline ends came to 22 bases. Per the germline V gene, CDR1 is MDHEN and CDR2 is SYDVKM. The CDR3 has 16 amino acids. The DNA of the CDR3 is TGTGCCAGCAGCTCCCCCGGGACTCAAAGGGCGAATGAGCAGTTCTTC. Its translation is CASSSPGTQRANEQFF.

The chain has TRBV10-3 and TRBJ2-1; D call uncertain. The CDR3 has 15 amino acids. The ends were cut back, 8 bases at V and 2 bases at J, with 16 bases in the middle. Germline V lookup: CDR1 ENHRY, CDR2 SYGVKD. The CDR3 DNA reads as TGTGCCATCGGATTAAGACTGTACCCCTACAATGAGCAGTTCTTC. As protein: CAIGLRLYPYNEQFF.

This clone was seen a single time. The rearrangement joins TRBV19 to TRBJ1-5; D unresolved. This CDR3 region has 16 residues. CDR1 LNHDA and CDR2 SQIVND come from the germline V gene (reference sequence). Trimming removed 3 bases from V and 4 bases from J, with 16 bases in between. This CDR3 reads CASSIGRNRINQPQHF. The CDR3 nucleotides are TGTGCCAGTAGTATTGGTAGAAATAGAATTAATCAGCCCCAGCATTTT.

With respect to this clone: A read error may produce the germline difference seen at one junction end. V usage is TRBV2 and J usage is TRBJ2-6, with a possible D match to TRBD1 (6 bases). CDR3 size: 14 residues. Germline loops: CDR1 SNHLY, CDR2 FYNNEI. The CDR3 DNA reads TGTGCCAGCAGTAACAGGGCTGGGGCCAACGGCCTGACTTTC. Translating it yields CASSNRAGANGLTF.

The chain joins TRBV2 to TRBJ2-3, with 16 nucleotides matching TRBD2. The trim removed 6 bases at V and 6 bases at J, leaving 12 bases unmatched. The CDR3 totals 18 residues. Germline V CDR1 and CDR2: SNHLY, FYNNEI. CDR3 coding DNA: TGTGCCAGCAGGAAGTGGGGACTAGCGGGGGGGCCACCGGATACGCAGTATTTT. Encoded protein: CASRKWGLAGGPPDTQYF.

This chain connects TRBV6-1 to TRBJ1-1, with D maybe TRBD1 (5 bases). This CDR3 comprises 13 residues. Trimming cost V 6 bases and J 1 base, with 9 bases left between them. The germline V gene has CDR1 MNHNS and CDR2 SASEGT. Here the CDR3 reads CASSPTENTEAFF. The DNA of the CDR3 is TGTGCCAGCAGCCCGACAGAGAACACTGAAGCTTTCTTT.

The chain carries TRBV5-1 and TRBJ1-4; TRBD1 might be the D (5 bases). CDR3 length: 14 residues. V gave up 0 bases and J gave up 8 bases, with 11 bases separating them. CDR1 and CDR2 (germline): SGHRS, YFSETQ. CDR3 coding DNA: TGCGCCAGCAGCTTGGATAGGGGTGGGGAAAAACTGTTTTTT. Protein: CASSLDRGGEKLFF.

This clone showed up just once. CDR3 nucleotides: TGTGCCAGCAGTGAAGACTCTCTGAGACTGAATTCACCCCTCCACTTT. This sequence encodes CASSEDSLRLNSPLHF. The rearrangement uses TRBV2 and TRBJ1-6; D gene ambiguous. The length of the CDR3 is 16 residues. Deletions cut 1 base from V and 7 bases from J, with 14 bases between. Germline CDR1 is SNHLY and CDR2 is FYNNEI.

In its sample, this clone was seen a few times. This sequence joins TRBV9 and TRBJ2-2; 9 bases map to TRBD2. Looked up from germline, CDR1 is SGDLS and CDR2 is YYNGEE. Trimming cost V 0 bases and J 5 bases; bases outside gene matches: 8. The CDR3 spans 17 residues. CDR3 DNA sequence: TGTGCCAGCAGCGTAGCCGGCGGGGGGGCCGCTACCGGGGAGCTGTTTTTT. Its translation is CASSVAGGGAATGELFF.